This entry concerns a single T cell receptor (beta chain). The antigen is undetermined. V was shortened by 8 bases and J by 7 bases, with 14 bases between the two germline ends. This CDR3 contains 11 residues. Germline V gives CDR1 DFQATT, CDR2 SNEGSKA (reference sequence). The data originate from a study of a mutant IDH1 vaccine in newly diagnosed glioma. Study-level results: Whatever changes occurred in top peripheral T cell clonotypes seemed unrelated to pseudoprogression.

Documented time point: week 35, safety follow-up. Every single dose of the vaccine, 300 ug of mutant IDH1 20-mer peptide, came with topical imiquimod. TCRdb's table, derived via immunoSEQ multiplex PCR, lists solely in-frame clones and lacks some. Of some 45,000 clones listed, around 83% are singletons. This rearrangement joins TRBV20-1 to TRBJ1-2; D possibly corresponds to TRBD1 (5 bases). This TCR was sampled from a woman in her 50s with glioma. The material was PBMCs, obtained from a glioma patient whose treatment included an IDH1 peptide vaccine. Here the CDR3 reads CSPRGGSGYTF. The CDR3 nucleotides are TGCAGTCCCCGGGGGGGGTCTGGCTACACCTTC.